This T cell receptor beta chain originates from a study of blood T cell repertoires in COVID-19. Looking at the study overall: Specimens from acute and convalescent COVID-19 originated in the United States, Italy and Spain. T cells, B-cell-depleted T cells, or PBMCs supplied cDNA or gDNA.

The CDR3 contains 13 residues. Looked up from germline, CDR1 is MDHEN and CDR2 is SYDVKM. The V end lost 5 bases, the J end lost 8 bases, and 13 bases lay between the germline ends. Original processing notes: Estimated nucleated cell counts came from reference gene primer amplification. Sequencing was performed with immunoSEQ multiplex PCR; in TCRdb, only in-frame clones are kept and a portion is missing. D and trimming come from the DNA, and the V and J calls and clone size come from that table. The sample has under 350,000 clones; around nine tenths are singletons. This sequence joins TRBV28 and TRBJ2-1, with a possible D match to TRBD2 (6 bases). The TCR was taken from a man aged 65 to 79 with acute or convalescent COVID-19. The sequenced material came from peripheral blood. The CDR3 here is CASSKTSTDEQFF. In nucleotides, the CDR3 is TGTGCCAGCAGTAAAACTAGCACTGATGAGCAGTTCTTC.